What follows are 22 T cell receptor beta chains derived from one specimen sequenced in a study of control samples from healthy donors and cancer patients. Assay: immunoSEQ multiplex PCR; the TCRdb copy retains only in-frame clones and omits some. The sample consists of 110,000 to 150,000 clones, about 89% of them appearing once. The sample taken for sequencing was blood. These receptors were taken from a man aged 18 to 30 in good health.

V is TRBV9 and J is TRBJ2-1, with D possibly being TRBD2 (6 bases). The CDR3 is made up of 13 amino acids. Germline loops: CDR1 SGDLS, CDR2 YYNGEE. Trimming removed 1 base from V and 9 bases from J, with 11 bases in between. The CDR3 DNA sequence: TGTGCCAGCAGCGTAATGGCCGGGGGTGAGCAGTTCTTC. Its protein product is CASSVMAGGEQFF. Based on the CDR3 plus reference TRBV9 and TRBJ2-1, the full variable domain is DSGVTQTPKHLITATGQRVTLRCSPRSGDLSVYWYQQSLDQGLQFLIQYYNGEERAKGNILERFSAQQFPDLHSELNLSSLELGDSALYFCASSVMAGGEQFFGPGTRLTVL.

The rearrangement links TRBV3-1 (or the pseudogene TRBV3-2) to TRBJ1-1, with no clear D. V was shortened by 1 base and J by 4 bases, with 7 bases between the two germline ends. This CDR3 region has 13 residues. CDR1 is LGHDT and CDR2 is YNNKEL in the germline V gene (reference sequence). The chain's CDR3 is CASSQGTATEAFF. CDR3 DNA sequence: TGTGCCAGCAGCCAAGGGACGGCCACTGAAGCTTTCTTT.

The J gene is TRBJ1-3, the V gene TRBV29-1; D remains ambiguous. Germline values: CDR1 SQVTM, CDR2 ANQGSEA. With 4 bases removed from V and 8 bases from J, the gap between germline ends came to 9 bases. The CDR3 is 11 residues long. This CDR3 reads CSVVLVDTIYF. The CDR3 DNA is TGCAGCGTTGTTTTAGTTGACACCATATATTTT.

This sequence joins TRBV7-2 and TRBJ2-2; D ambiguous. Germline V lookup: CDR1 SGHTA, CDR2 FQGNSA. There are 14 residues in the CDR3. V was trimmed by 6 bases and J by 8 bases, leaving 16 bases between them. CDR3 DNA sequence: TGTGCCAGCAGGATGACGGATCTCGTTGGGGAGCTGTTTTTT. Amino acid sequence: CASRMTDLVGELFF.

The chain recombines TRBV4-1 with TRBJ2-7; TRBD1 matches at 9 bases. The V and J ends lost 4 bases and 2 bases, in that order; junction bases with no gene match: 9. Germline values: CDR1 MGHRA, CDR2 YSYEKL. The CDR3 is made up of 16 amino acids. Here the CDR3 DNA reads TGCGCCAGCAGCCCGGGACAGGGAGGGAGCCCCTACGAGCAGTACTTC. It is translated as CASSPGQGGSPYEQYF.

The chain recombines TRBV24-1 with TRBJ2-3, with 7 bases aligning to TRBD1. The CDR3 length is 16 residues. CDR1 KGHDR and CDR2 SFDVKD come from the germline V gene. V was pared by 4 bases and J by 2 bases, with 8 bases of the junction left unmatched. CDR3 in amino acids: CATSDNRQGTTDTQYF. CDR3 DNA sequence: TGTGCCACCAGTGACAACCGACAGGGAACCACAGATACGCAGTATTTT.

As to this clone: The same CDR3 also results from other DNA sequences found in this sample. V gene TRBV4-1 combines with J gene TRBJ1-1; 8 nucleotides line up with TRBD1. Germline-derived CDR1 and CDR2 are MGHRA and YSYEKL. CDR3 length: 15 amino acids. V gave up 1 base and J gave up 2 bases; unmatched junction bases: 3. CDR3 in amino acids: CASSQAGTGNTEAFF. The CDR3 DNA reads TGCGCCAGCAGCCAAGCCGGGACAGGAAACACTGAAGCTTTCTTT.

The rearrangement joins TRBV11-2 to TRBJ1-2; TRBD1 agrees at 9 bases. The ends lost 3 bases at V and 4 bases at J; junction bases unmatched: 6. CDR1 and CDR2 (germline): SGHAT, FQNNGV. The CDR3 loop spans 15 amino acids. Here the CDR3 reads CASSFTGGLSYGYTF. The CDR3 bases are TGTGCCAGCAGCTTCACAGGGGGCTTGAGCTATGGCTACACCTTC.

V gene TRBV5-1 combines with J gene TRBJ1-3; D uncertain. Germline V gene data show CDR1 as SGHRS and CDR2 as YFSETQ. This CDR3 comprises 12 residues. V lost 6 bases and J lost 2, with 6 bases in between. CDR3 residues: CASIGTGNTIYF. CDR3 DNA: TGCGCCAGCATCGGAACTGGAAACACCATATATTTT.

This chain connects TRBV5-3 to TRBJ1-4, with a weak D call TRBD1 (5 bases). TRBV5-3 is an ORF, with its function uncertain. V was trimmed by 4 bases and J by 3 bases, leaving 16 bases between them. The CDR3 covers 16 residues. The CDR3: CARSVYQGVANEKLFF. In DNA form, the CDR3 reads TGTGCCAGAAGCGTCTACCAGGGTGTGGCTAATGAAAAACTGTTTTTT.

This clone was counted a few times. The same CDR3 can be traced to other DNA sequences in this sample. This chain joins TRBV2 and TRBJ2-5, with D perhaps matching TRBD1 (6 bases). V lost 4 bases and J 0 bases, leaving 15 bases between the germline ends. Germline V gene sequence: CDR1 SNHLY, CDR2 FYNNEI. CDR3 length equals 16 residues. This CDR3 reads CASSGTGHLYQETQYF. CDR3 bases: TGTGCCAGCAGTGGGACGGGACACCTTTACCAAGAGACCCAGTACTTC. The full variable domain, its missing parts supplied by reference TRBV2 and TRBJ2-5, is EPEVTQTPSHQVTQMGQEVILRCVPISNHLYFYWYRQILGQKVEFLVSFYNNEISEKSEIFDDQFSVERPDGSNFTLKIRSTKLEDSAMYFCASSGTGHLYQETQYFGPGTRLLVL.

V gene TRBV19 combines with J gene TRBJ1-5; D is perhaps TRBD1 (6 bases). The germline V and J ends were trimmed by 5 bases and 9 bases, with 8 bases remaining between them. Germline V gene lookup returns CDR1 LNHDA and CDR2 SQIVND (reference sequence). The CDR3 is 11 residues long. CDR3 residues: CASSVTGPQHF. The DNA of the CDR3 is TGTGCCAGTAGTGTGACAGGGCCCCAGCATTTT.

This sequence joins TRBV6-1 and TRBJ2-3; weak D call: TRBD2 (5 bases). CDR3 length: 17 amino acids. V lost 2 bases, J lost 1 base, and 16 bases lay in between. CDR1 and CDR2 (germline): MNHNS, SASEGT. CDR3 coding DNA: TGTGCCAGCAGTGAATTCCGGTTGAGGGTTGGCACAGATACGCAGTATTTT. Encoded protein: CASSEFRLRVGTDTQYF.

The chain employs TRBV28 and TRBJ1-4; the match to TRBD1 covers 7 bases. Germline V lookup: CDR1 MDHEN, CDR2 SYDVKM. The CDR3 is made up of 15 amino acids. With V trimmed by 4 bases and J by 4 bases, 6 bases remained unmatched. This CDR3 reads CASSYDREINEKLFF. The CDR3 DNA reads TGTGCCAGCAGTTACGACAGGGAAATTAATGAAAAACTGTTTTTT.

The chain is built from TRBV27 and TRBJ1-4, with D unclear. There are 15 residues in the CDR3. Trimming pared 6 bases from V and 3 bases from J, leaving 14 bases between. Germline assignment: CDR1 MNHEY and CDR2 SMNVEV (reference sequence). DNA for the CDR3: TGTGCCAGCAGGAGACTTAACAGAGCTAATGAAAAACTGTTTTTT. Translated, it gives CASRRLNRANEKLFF. Full variable domain (outside the CDR3, taken from reference TRBV27 and TRBJ1-4): EAQVTQNPRYLITVTGKKLTVTCSQNMNHEYMSWYRQDPGLGLRQIYYSMNVEVTDKGDVPEGYKVSRKEKRNFPLILESPSPNQTSLYFCASRRLNRANEKLFFGSGTQLSVL.

J is TRBJ2-2 and V is TRBV6-5; 7 bases agree with TRBD2. This CDR3 is 14 amino acids long. Germline assignment: CDR1 MNHEY and CDR2 SVGAGI. The V and J ends lost 7 bases and 6 bases, in that order; junction bases with no gene match: 8. CDR3 amino acids: CASTPGGGAGELFF. As DNA, the CDR3 is TGTGCCAGCACCCCGGGGGGAGGGGCCGGGGAGCTGTTTTTT.

The chain is built from TRBV7-2 and TRBJ2-3; 10 bases fit TRBD1. CDR3 length: 15 residues. J lost 3 bases, V lost 7 bases, and 7 bases had no gene match. The germline CDR1 and CDR2 sequences are SGHTA and FQGNSA. The CDR3 region has the DNA TGTGCCAGCACAAGACAGGGGGCGCGAACAGATACGCAGTATTTT. It encodes CASTRQGARTDTQYF.

The chain is built from TRBV29-1 and TRBJ2-7, with 7 bases that match TRBD1. The CDR3 runs 13 residues. In germline, CDR1 is SQVTM, CDR2 ANQGSEA. Trimming cost V 4 bases and J 2 bases; bases outside gene matches: 5. CDR3 sequence reads: CSVATGTAYEQYF. The DNA of the CDR3 is TGCAGCGTTGCCACCGGGACAGCCTACGAGCAGTACTTC.

The gene calls are TRBV5-4 and TRBJ2-3; D remains unclear. V lost 1 base, J lost 6 bases, and 9 bases lay in between. Per the germline V gene, CDR1 is SGHNT and CDR2 is YYREEE (reference sequence). The length of the CDR3 is 13 residues. The CDR3 spells CASSLKNKDTQYF. DNA for the CDR3: TGTGCCAGCAGCTTGAAGAATAAGGATACGCAGTATTTT.

This clone was found once. The chain couples TRBV5-4 to TRBJ2-3; 9 positions agree with TRBD2. CDR3 length: 15 residues. J gave up 5 bases and V 4 bases, and 8 bases lay outside the gene matches. The germline CDR1 and CDR2 sequences are SGHNT and YYREEE (reference sequence). DNA of the CDR3: TGTGCCAGCAGCCGCGGGGGGGGGCCGCGAGATACGCAGTATTTT. Encoded protein: CASSRGGGPRDTQYF.

This chain links TRBV3-1 (or the pseudogene TRBV3-2) with TRBJ2-3, with TRBD2 matching over 7 bases. V lost 4 bases, J lost 4 bases, and 5 bases stayed unmatched. Germline CDR1 is LGHDT and CDR2 is YNNKEL (reference sequence). The CDR3 has 14 residues. The CDR3 sequence: CASSLGTTPDTQYF. Written as DNA, the CDR3 is TGTGCCAGCAGCCTCGGGACTACCCCAGATACGCAGTATTTT.

V usage is TRBV7-9 and J usage is TRBJ2-7; D might be TRBD1 (6 bases). The CDR3 extends over 16 amino acids. V dropped 4 bases and J dropped 0 bases, with 16 bases sitting between them. Germline V gene sequence: CDR1 SEHNR, CDR2 FQNEAQ (reference sequence). The CDR3 DNA reads TGTGCCAGCAGCTCCATCGCCGACAGGAGCTCCTACGAGCAGTACTTC. It codes for CASSSIADRSSYEQYF.